This T cell receptor beta chain comes out of a study of beta chain features in type 1 diabetes. With regard to this clone: As yet, its antigen is unknown.

V was pared by 4 bases and J by 4 bases, with 5 bases of the junction left unmatched. Germline CDR1 and CDR2: MNHNS and SASEGT. The CDR3 runs 15 residues. Expressed TCRB transcripts were sequenced because the entire RNA isolate underwent reverse transcription. The table came from immunoSEQ multiplex PCR; TCRdb's copy has only in-frame clones and leaves some out. The sample records about 150,000 clones, less than 9.5% being singletons. Based on CD45RO/CCR7/CD25/CD127/CD95/CD27, CD4+ regulatory, stem cell-like memory, naive and central memory cells were sorted. General study findings and limits: Researchers reported that naive, central memory and Treg TCRB repertoires appeared more similar in patients than in healthy donors. Unsettled here was the matter of whether HLA type influences TCRB rearrangement.

The sequencing input was central memory CD4+ T cells from blood. The receptor comes from a man between 18 and 35 years old in good health. This chain links TRBV6-1 with TRBJ2-1; TRBD2 aligns across 9 bases. In nucleotides, the CDR3 is TGTGCCAGCAGTGTTAGCGGGAGCAAATACAATGAGCAGTTCTTC. It is translated as CASSVSGSKYNEQFF.